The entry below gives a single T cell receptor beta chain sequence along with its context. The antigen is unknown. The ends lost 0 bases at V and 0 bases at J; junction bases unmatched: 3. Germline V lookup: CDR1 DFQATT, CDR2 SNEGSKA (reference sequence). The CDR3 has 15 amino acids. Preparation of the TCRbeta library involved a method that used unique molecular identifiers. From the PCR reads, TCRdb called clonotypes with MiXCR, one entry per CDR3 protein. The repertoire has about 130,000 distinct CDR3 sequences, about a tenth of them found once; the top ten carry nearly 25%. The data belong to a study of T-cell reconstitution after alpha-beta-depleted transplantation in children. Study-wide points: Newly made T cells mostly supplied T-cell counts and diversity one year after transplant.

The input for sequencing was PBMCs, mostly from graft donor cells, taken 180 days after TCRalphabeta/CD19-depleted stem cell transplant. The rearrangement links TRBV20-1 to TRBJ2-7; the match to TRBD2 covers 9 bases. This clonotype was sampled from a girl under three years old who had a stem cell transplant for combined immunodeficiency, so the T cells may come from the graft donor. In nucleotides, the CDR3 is TGCAGTGCTAGAGACCTAGCGGGGAGCTCCTACGAGCAGTACTTC. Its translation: CSARDLAGSSYEQYF.